This TCR beta chain was observed in a study of control samples from healthy donors and cancer patients. The V gene's germline CDR1 is SGHRS and CDR2 YFSETQ. V was pared by 4 bases and J by 2 bases, with 8 bases of the junction left unmatched. This CDR3 region has 15 residues. TCRdb keeps only in-frame clones here, not all; method: immunoSEQ multiplex PCR. The sample yields 150,000 or so clones, 80% to 95% seen once. The sample was blood. The rearrangement joins TRBV5-1 to TRBJ2-7; 8 nucleotides match TRBD2. This clonotype was obtained from a man between 18 and 35 years old in good health. CDR3: CASSGSGGYPYEQYF. CDR3 nucleotide sequence: TGCGCCAGCAGCGGGTCGGGAGGGTATCCCTACGAGCAGTACTTC.